The rows below give T cell receptor beta chains drawn from one sample of a study of control samples from healthy donors and cancer patients. Using immunoSEQ multiplex PCR, the repertoire was profiled, and TCRdb retains in-frame clones only, with some absent. The sample records over 150,000 clones, approximately 95% being singletons. The sequenced material came from blood. Receptors were obtained from a man aged 18-30 years in good health. Each CDR3 is given with its conserved first and last residue. Each record gives: CDR3 DNA, CDR3 protein, V gene, J gene, clone size, D gene. D genes are given only for firm matches. Size is stated for part of the rows, as once, few or many counts, or as a class when the clone is expanded.

TGTGCCAGCAGCTTTTCCTGGGACATCAAGTTC	CASSFSWDIKF	TRBV7-3	TRBJ1-2	NA	NA
TGTGCCAGCAGTCAGACAGGGGGTTACGAGCAGTACTTC	CASSQTGGYEQYF	TRBV6-2/TRBV6-3	TRBJ2-7	once	TRBD1
TGTGCCAGCAGTTATGGCCTCTTCAACACTGAAGCTTTCTTT	CASSYGLFNTEAFF	TRBV6-5	TRBJ1-1	NA	NA
TGCGCCAGCAGCCAGGCAGATACGCAGTATTTT	CASSQADTQYF	TRBV4-1	TRBJ2-3	NA	NA
TGTGCCAGCAGCTTACTCGGGACTAGCGGGGGACACAATGAGCAGTTCTTC	CASSLLGTSGGHNEQFF	TRBV7-3	TRBJ2-1	NA	TRBD2
TGCGCCAGCAGATCAGGGGGCGGAAACACCATATATTTT	CASRSGGGNTIYF	TRBV10-2	TRBJ1-3	NA	TRBD1
TGTGCCAGCAGGCGACAGTCAAACACTGAAGCTTTCTTT	CASRRQSNTEAFF	TRBV12-3/TRBV12-4	TRBJ1-1	NA	NA
TGTGCCAGCAGTTTCGGGCTAGCAGGGCAGTTCTTC	CASSFGLAGQFF	TRBV12-3/TRBV12-4	TRBJ2-1	NA	NA
TGTGCCATAGCAGGGGGCCTCTCCTACAATGAGCAGTTCTTC	CAIAGGLSYNEQFF	TRBV10-3	TRBJ2-1	NA	TRBD1
TGTGCCAGCAGTTTGGTGGAAGGCAGTCGCTATGGCTACACCTTC	CASSLVEGSRYGYTF	TRBV28	TRBJ1-2	NA	NA
TGCAGTGCTAGTCTCCGACAGCAAGAGACCCAGTACTTC	CSASLRQQETQYF	TRBV20-1	TRBJ2-5	NA	NA
TGCGCCAGCAGCCACCCTGGGGGGACCTTTTTGGAGACCCAGTACTTC	CASSHPGGTFLETQYF	TRBV4-1	TRBJ2-5	NA	NA
TGTGCCAGCAGCTCGGGACAGGGGCTCCTCTCCTACGAGCAGTACTTC	CASSSGQGLLSYEQYF	TRBV5-5	TRBJ2-7	once	TRBD1
TGTGCCAGCAGCCCGTCCGACCTATATCAAGAGACCCAGTACTTC	CASSPSDLYQETQYF	TRBV27	TRBJ2-5	NA	NA
TGCAGTGCTAGTGGACCCTTGGGCACTGAAGCTTTCTTT	CSASGPLGTEAFF	TRBV20-1	TRBJ1-1	once	NA
TGTGCCAGCAGCCAAACGCCAGGGGACTTGGTGCGTGGCTACACCTTC	CASSQTPGDLVRGYTF	TRBV3-1/TRBV3-2	TRBJ1-2	NA	NA
TGTGCCAGCAGGCAGACCCACACCATATATTTT	CASRQTHTIYF	TRBV2	TRBJ1-3	NA	NA
TGTGCCAGCAGCCTGATGGACAGGCGTAATGAAAAACTGTTTTTT	CASSLMDRRNEKLFF	TRBV25-1	TRBJ1-4	NA	TRBD1
TGTGCCAGCAGCGGCCCTAGCGGGGTAGAAACCGGGGAGCTGTTTTTT	CASSGPSGVETGELFF	TRBV9	TRBJ2-2	few	TRBD2
TGTGCCAGCAGCTTAGGCGGGGCAGGCTACGAGCAGTACTTC	CASSLGGAGYEQYF	TRBV11-3	TRBJ2-7	once	NA
TGTGCCAGCAGCTTTGACAGGGGCTGGAATGAGCAGTTCTTC	CASSFDRGWNEQFF	TRBV5-4	TRBJ2-1	NA	TRBD1
TGTGCCAGCAGTTTAGGAGGGGACACAGATACGCAGTATTTT	CASSLGGDTDTQYF	TRBV28	TRBJ2-3	NA	NA
TGTGCCAGCAGCCTTACAGGGGTCACTGAAGCTTTCTTT	CASSLTGVTEAFF	TRBV12-3/TRBV12-4	TRBJ1-1	NA	TRBD1
TGTGCCAGTAGTATAGGCCTGGGGGCCAACACTGAAGCTTTCTTT	CASSIGLGANTEAFF	TRBV19	TRBJ1-1	NA	NA
TGTGCCAGCAGCTTAACGACAGGGGGCAGAGTGACTTTC	CASSLTTGGRVTF	TRBV11-3	TRBJ1-2	once	TRBD1
TGTGCCTGGAGTAGGGGGGTTAGTGAAAAACTGTTTTTT	CAWSRGVSEKLFF	TRBV30	TRBJ1-4	NA	NA
TGTGCCAGCAGCCATTCATTCTACGAGCAGTACTTC	CASSHSFYEQYF	TRBV3-1/TRBV3-2	TRBJ2-7	NA	NA
TGTGCCAGCAGCTCCTCGGGGTACTATGGCTACACCTTC	CASSSSGYYGYTF	TRBV7-9	TRBJ1-2	once	NA
TGTGCCAGTAGTATCAGAGGACAGGGAAACAATCAGCCCCAGCATTTT	CASSIRGQGNNQPQHF	TRBV19	TRBJ1-5	NA	TRBD1
TGTGCCAGTAGTAGCGGGGGGGCCCCCGGGGAGCTGTTTTTT	CASSSGGAPGELFF	TRBV19	TRBJ2-2	NA	TRBD2
TGCGCCAGCAGCTTGGCGTCAGGGAGCTTCTACGAGCAGTACTTC	CASSLASGSFYEQYF	TRBV5-1	TRBJ2-7	NA	NA
TGCGCCAGCAGCTGGGGACAGGGTGATGGCTACACCTTC	CASSWGQGDGYTF	TRBV5-1	TRBJ1-2	NA	TRBD1
TGTGCCAGCAGCTCCACCCTACTTGGCACAGATACGCAGTATTTT	CASSSTLLGTDTQYF	TRBV9	TRBJ2-3	NA	NA